This TCR beta chain was obtained from a study of blood T cells in healthy people across ages. The authors ran a second PCR of roughly 6 to 11 cycles using a sample-barcoded 5' primer and a J-beta primer mix. TCRdb independently ran MiXCR on the 5' RACE reads; one entry per CDR3 protein. The sample has hundreds of thousands of distinct CDR3 sequences, about 21% seen once. Broader study findings: Diversity figures derived from one million T cells were judged to underestimate the true value.

For every donor, a draw yielded 7.5 to 10 milliliters of peripheral blood. About this clonotype itself: Its target is not known.

CDR1 is KGHDR and CDR2 is SFDVKD in the germline V gene. V was shortened by 9 bases and J by 5 bases, with 8 bases between the two germline ends. This CDR3 has 11 residues. The origin of this receptor is a man aged 65 to 79 in good health. The chain links TRBV24-1 to TRBJ2-3; D not resolved. The sequenced sample was blood. Here the CDR3 reads CATAIGDTQYF. As DNA, the CDR3 is TGTGCCACCGCCATAGGAGATACGCAGTATTTT.